A selection of T cell receptor beta chains follows, all from one sample in a study of T cell responses to AZD1222 COVID-19 vaccine. Clones were sequenced by immunoSEQ multiplex PCR, and TCRdb holds only the in-frame ones, with some missing. The sample carries about 150,000 clones, approximately 93% recorded once. The sequencing here drew on peripheral blood, taken on day 0 of AZD1222 vaccination. The receptors come from an adult in good health. CDR3s leave out the opening cysteine and the closing phenylalanine or tryptophan. A D gene is named only where the DNA matches it firmly. Part of the rows lack a size; the others show once, few, many or a class for expanded clones.

v_gene: TRBV7-9
abundance: NA
d_gene: TRBD1
CDR3aa: ASSSGQGVGQPQH

v_gene: TRBV6-1
abundance: NA
d_gene: TRBD2
CDR3aa: ASSESLADQETQY

v_gene: TRBV3-1/TRBV3-2
abundance: NA
d_gene: NA
CDR3aa: ASSQSPGTGELF

v_gene: TRBV25-1
abundance: NA
d_gene: TRBD1
CDR3aa: ASNARDRGTYEQY

v_gene: TRBV6-5
abundance: NA
d_gene: NA
CDR3aa: ASSYSPRWNTEAF

v_gene: TRBV5-6
abundance: NA
d_gene: TRBD2
CDR3aa: ASSLAGVRYEQY

v_gene: TRBV6-1
abundance: NA
d_gene: TRBD2
CDR3aa: ASSEARLAGGPGKDTQY

v_gene: TRBV12-3/TRBV12-4
abundance: NA
d_gene: NA
CDR3aa: ASRESYNSPLH

v_gene: TRBV7-3
abundance: NA
d_gene: TRBD1
CDR3aa: ASSPGGQGDGYT

v_gene: TRBV19
abundance: once
d_gene: NA
CDR3aa: ASSIVDGSSYNEQF

v_gene: TRBV5-1
abundance: NA
d_gene: NA
CDR3aa: ASSFSGSQETQY

v_gene: TRBV4-1
abundance: NA
d_gene: TRBD1
CDR3aa: ASSQDPRQGSEQF

v_gene: TRBV27
abundance: NA
d_gene: NA
CDR3aa: ASSLFWGGNGDTQY

v_gene: TRBV19
abundance: NA
d_gene: TRBD2
CDR3aa: ASSDIAGGEQY

v_gene: TRBV5-1
abundance: NA
d_gene: TRBD1
CDR3aa: ASSWNPGQADNYGYT

v_gene: TRBV18
abundance: NA
d_gene: TRBD2
CDR3aa: ASSTTSVRPYEQY

v_gene: TRBV10-3
abundance: NA
d_gene: TRBD1
CDR3aa: AIRKGQGEFEAF

v_gene: TRBV7-2
abundance: NA
d_gene: NA
CDR3aa: ASGSTEDNEQF

v_gene: TRBV5-1
abundance: NA
d_gene: TRBD2
CDR3aa: ASSLSGESYEQY

v_gene: TRBV28
abundance: NA
d_gene: TRBD1
CDR3aa: ASSSAQGASETQY

v_gene: TRBV3-1/TRBV3-2
abundance: NA
d_gene: NA
CDR3aa: ASSRGTYNSPLH

v_gene: TRBV11-2
abundance: NA
d_gene: NA
CDR3aa: ASSLAGGETQY

v_gene: TRBV5-1
abundance: NA
d_gene: NA
CDR3aa: ASSKTGFPDTQY

v_gene: TRBV30
abundance: NA
d_gene: NA
CDR3aa: AWSVRLLRHRGEAF

v_gene: TRBV19
abundance: NA
d_gene: NA
CDR3aa: ASSPQGNTEAF

v_gene: TRBV2
abundance: NA
d_gene: NA
CDR3aa: ASSGPVGRDGGELF

v_gene: TRBV5-1
abundance: NA
d_gene: TRBD1
CDR3aa: ASSSPGTGSEQY

v_gene: TRBV7-9
abundance: NA
d_gene: NA
CDR3aa: ASSFGEGLNTEAF

v_gene: TRBV7-9
abundance: NA
d_gene: NA
CDR3aa: ASSSRDNPYEQY

v_gene: TRBV30
abundance: NA
d_gene: NA
CDR3aa: AWSIHLYRDSGNTIY